Below are 10 T cell receptor beta chains sequenced from a single sample in a study of T cells in Graves' hyperthyroidism and ophthalmopathy. The source material, RNA transcripts, was used to amplify TCR beta CDR3 regions. Carried out on the TCR CDR3, a first-round RT-PCR used the HTBI primer set. One entry per CDR3 protein results from TCRdb running MiXCR on the multiplex PCR reads. The sample yields 300,000 to 350,000 distinct CDR3 sequences, around 18% seen once. The sequenced material came from blood. These receptors all come from a woman aged 40 to 55 with Graves' ophthalmopathy.

This clonotype was counted ten times or more. The rearrangement links TRBV19 to TRBJ2-3, with unresolved D. The CDR3 extends over 13 amino acids. The V end lost 6 bases, the J end lost 0 bases, and 7 bases lay between the germline ends. The germline CDR1 and CDR2 sequences are LNHDA and SQIVND (reference sequence). CDR3 sequence reads: CASRPTSTDTQYF. The CDR3 region has the DNA TGTGCCAGTAGGCCAACTAGCACAGATACGCAGTATTTT.

The table lists this clonotype with many counts. The chain links TRBV11-3 to TRBJ1-3, with D uncertain. V was pared by 5 bases and J by 0 bases, with 17 bases between. The V gene's germline CDR1 is SGHNT and CDR2 YENEEA. The CDR3 runs 17 residues. The CDR3 sequence is CASSPIGRAISGNTIYF. CDR3 in DNA: TGTGCCAGCAGCCCTATAGGACGAGCGATCTCTGGAAACACCATATATTTT. Full variable domain (missing parts from reference TRBV11-3 and TRBJ1-3): EAGVVQSPRYKIIEKKQPVAFWCNPISGHNTLYWYLQNLGQGPELLIRYENEEAVDDSQLPKDRFSAERLKGVDSTLKIQPAELGDSAVYLCASSPIGRAISGNTIYFGEGSWLTVV.

In its sample, this clonotype was seen many times. The genes are TRBV11-2 and TRBJ2-5; 7 nucleotides match TRBD2. J was trimmed by 2 bases and V by 5 bases; bases with no gene match: 17. Germline CDR1 reads SGHAT; CDR2 reads FQNNGV. The CDR3 extends over 18 amino acids. CDR3: CASSLRTRGPYLQETQYF. CDR3 sequence (DNA): TGTGCCAGCAGCCTCCGGACTAGAGGCCCTTATCTTCAAGAGACCCAGTACTTC. The full variable domain, with the rest looked up from reference TRBV11-2 and TRBJ2-5, is EAGVAQSPRYKIIEKRQSVAFWCNPISGHATLYWYQQILGQGPKLLIQFQNNGVVDDSQLPKDRFSAERLKGVDSTLKIQPAKLEDSAVYLCASSLRTRGPYLQETQYFGPGTRLLVL.

This chain uses TRBV15 with TRBJ1-2; D gene unclear. Germline V gives CDR1 LNHNV, CDR2 YYDKDF (reference sequence). Trimming left V 5 bases short and J 4 bases short, with 14 bases between. The CDR3 contains 14 residues. The CDR3 DNA follows: TGTGCCACCAGCGACTCCGGACGGATCTATGGCTACACCTTC. It yields the protein CATSDSGRIYGYTF.

This clonotype was observed many times. The rearrangement links TRBV13 to TRBJ2-7, with D maybe TRBD1 (8 bases). V shed 3 bases and J shed 7 bases, with 19 bases lying between them. The CDR3 is 15 residues long. The germline V gene encodes CDR1 PRHDT and CDR2 FYEKMQ (reference sequence). The CDR3 DNA reads as TGTGCCAGCAGCTTCTCGGACAGGGAGGGTTGGGAGCAGTACTTC. It is translated as CASSFSDREGWEQYF.

This clonotype was recorded at least ten times. This chain joins TRBV20-1 and TRBJ1-2; D gene unclear. Trimming took off 6 bases at V and 3 bases at J, with 11 bases between the two ends. Germline V CDR1 and CDR2: DFQATT, SNEGSKA (reference sequence). CDR3 length: 12 residues. The chain's CDR3 is CSATPGDYGYTF. The CDR3, as DNA: TGCAGTGCCACCCCGGGAGACTATGGCTACACCTTC.

This clonotype has a count of ten or more. The chain carries TRBV7-9 and TRBJ1-5; D is uncertain. Between the trimmed V and J ends, which lost 3 bases and 3 bases, there was a span of 9 bases. Looked up from germline, CDR1 is SEHNR and CDR2 is FQNEAQ (reference sequence). This CDR3 spans 14 amino acids. The CDR3 DNA follows: TGTGCCAGCAGCTTGGCAGGCCCCAATCAGCCCCAGCATTTT. Translated: CASSLAGPNQPQHF. Together with reference TRBV7-9 and TRBJ1-5, the CDR3 gives the full variable domain: DTGVSQNPRHKITKRGQNVTFRCDPISEHNRLYWYRQTLGQGPEFLTYFQNEAQLEKSRLLSDRFSAERPKGSFSTLEIQRTEQGDSAMYLCASSLAGPNQPQHFGDGTRLSIL.

Many counts were recorded for this clonotype. The chain has TRBV12-3 or TRBV12-4 and TRBJ2-2; D is possibly TRBD2 (6 bases). The CDR3 length is 14 residues. The V gene lost 3 bases and the J gene lost 7 bases, with 12 bases spanning the gap. CDR3 sequence (DNA): TGTGCCAGCAGTTTCCGGGAGTCGGGCGGGGAGCTGTTTTTT. It specifies CASSFRESGGELFF.

This sequence joins TRBV6-1 and TRBJ1-1; 7 bases align to TRBD1. Trimming took 7 bases from V and 4 from J; bases not matched to a gene: 12. Germline V gene sequence: CDR1 MNHNS, CDR2 SASEGT. This CDR3 contains 15 residues. CDR3 in DNA: TGTGCCAGCAAGGACAGGACCGGGGGGTTCACTGAAGCTTTCTTT. Its protein is CASKDRTGGFTEAFF.

This clonotype occurred many times. This sequence joins TRBV27 and TRBJ1-1; the D is unclear. Trimming took 4 bases from V and 0 from J, leaving 6 bases between them. CDR3 size: 13 residues. Germline V gives CDR1 MNHEY, CDR2 SMNVEV (reference sequence). The CDR3 reads CASSYAVNTEAFF. The CDR3 DNA follows: TGTGCCAGCAGTTATGCCGTGAACACTGAAGCTTTCTTT.